This T cell receptor beta chain appears in the sequencing data of a study of T cell clones after liver transplantation. The CDR3 extends over 17 amino acids. CDR1 and CDR2 (germline): SGHNT, YENEEA. Trimming pared 1 base from V and 0 bases from J, leaving 13 bases between. Some clones are missing from TCRdb's copy, which holds only in-frame ones; the method was immunoSEQ multiplex PCR. Counted here are around 70,000 clones, more than 85% occurring once; the ten biggest clones make up approximately 0.92%. The input for sequencing was CD4+ T cells from blood, taken nearly 26 months after liver transplant. The chain employs TRBV11-3 and TRBJ2-1, with a weak D call TRBD1 (5 bases). The receptor's source is a human patient who received a liver transplant. Some T cells may be transferred from the graft donor. The CDR3 spells CASSLARWGFSYNEQFF. CDR3 bases: TGTGCCAGCAGCTTAGCACGGTGGGGCTTCTCCTACAATGAGCAGTTCTTC.